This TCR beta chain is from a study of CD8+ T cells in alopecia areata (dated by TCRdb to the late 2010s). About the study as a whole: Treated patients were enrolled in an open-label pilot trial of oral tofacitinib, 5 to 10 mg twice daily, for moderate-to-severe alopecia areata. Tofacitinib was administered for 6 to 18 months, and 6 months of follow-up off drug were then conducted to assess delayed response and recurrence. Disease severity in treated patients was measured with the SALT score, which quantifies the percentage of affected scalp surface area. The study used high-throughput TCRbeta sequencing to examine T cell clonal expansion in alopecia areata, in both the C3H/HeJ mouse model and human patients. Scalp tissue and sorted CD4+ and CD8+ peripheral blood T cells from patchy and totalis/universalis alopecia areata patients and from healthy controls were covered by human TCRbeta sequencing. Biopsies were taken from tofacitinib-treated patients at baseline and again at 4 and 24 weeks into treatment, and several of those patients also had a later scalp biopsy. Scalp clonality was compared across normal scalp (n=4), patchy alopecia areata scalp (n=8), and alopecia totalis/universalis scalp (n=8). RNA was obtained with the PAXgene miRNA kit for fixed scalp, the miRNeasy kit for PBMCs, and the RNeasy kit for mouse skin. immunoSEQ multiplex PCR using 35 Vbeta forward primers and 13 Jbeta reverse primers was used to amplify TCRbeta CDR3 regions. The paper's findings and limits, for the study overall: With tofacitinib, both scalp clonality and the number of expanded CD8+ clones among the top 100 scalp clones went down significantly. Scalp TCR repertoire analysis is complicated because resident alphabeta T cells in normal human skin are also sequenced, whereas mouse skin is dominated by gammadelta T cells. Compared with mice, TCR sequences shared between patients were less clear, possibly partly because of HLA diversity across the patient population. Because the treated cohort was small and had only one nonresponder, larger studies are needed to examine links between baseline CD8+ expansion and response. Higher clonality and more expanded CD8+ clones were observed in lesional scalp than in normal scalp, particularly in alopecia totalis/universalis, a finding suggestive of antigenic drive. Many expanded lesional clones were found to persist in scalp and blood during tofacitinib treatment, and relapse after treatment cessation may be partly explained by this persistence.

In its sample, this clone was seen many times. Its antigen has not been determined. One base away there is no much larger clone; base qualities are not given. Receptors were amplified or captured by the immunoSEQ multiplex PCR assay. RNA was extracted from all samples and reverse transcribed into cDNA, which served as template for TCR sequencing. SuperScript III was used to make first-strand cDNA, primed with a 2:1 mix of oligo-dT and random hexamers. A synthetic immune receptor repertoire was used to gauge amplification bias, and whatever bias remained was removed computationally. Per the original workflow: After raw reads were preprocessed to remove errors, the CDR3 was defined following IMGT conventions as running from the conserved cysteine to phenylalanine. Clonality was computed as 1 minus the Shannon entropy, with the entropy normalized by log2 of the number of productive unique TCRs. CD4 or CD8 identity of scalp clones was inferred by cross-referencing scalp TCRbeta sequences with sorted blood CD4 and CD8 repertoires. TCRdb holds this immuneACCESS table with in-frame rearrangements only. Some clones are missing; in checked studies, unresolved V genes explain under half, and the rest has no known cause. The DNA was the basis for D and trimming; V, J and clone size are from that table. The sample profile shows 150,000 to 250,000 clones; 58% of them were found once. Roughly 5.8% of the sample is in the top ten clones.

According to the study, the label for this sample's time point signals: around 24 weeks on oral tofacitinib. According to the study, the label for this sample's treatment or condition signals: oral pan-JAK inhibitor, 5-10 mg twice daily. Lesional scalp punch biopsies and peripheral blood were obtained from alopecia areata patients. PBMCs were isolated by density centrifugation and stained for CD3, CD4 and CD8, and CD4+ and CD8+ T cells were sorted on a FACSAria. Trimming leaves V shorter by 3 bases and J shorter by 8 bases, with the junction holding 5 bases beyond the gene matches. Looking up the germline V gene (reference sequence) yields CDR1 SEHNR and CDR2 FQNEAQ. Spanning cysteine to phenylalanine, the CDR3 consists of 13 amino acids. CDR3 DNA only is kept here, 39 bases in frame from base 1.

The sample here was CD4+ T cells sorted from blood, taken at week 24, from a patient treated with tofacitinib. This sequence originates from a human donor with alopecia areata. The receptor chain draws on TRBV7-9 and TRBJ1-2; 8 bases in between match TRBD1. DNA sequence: TGTGCCAGCAGCTTTCAGGGGGCGTACGGCTACACCTTC. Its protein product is CASSFQGAYGYTF.